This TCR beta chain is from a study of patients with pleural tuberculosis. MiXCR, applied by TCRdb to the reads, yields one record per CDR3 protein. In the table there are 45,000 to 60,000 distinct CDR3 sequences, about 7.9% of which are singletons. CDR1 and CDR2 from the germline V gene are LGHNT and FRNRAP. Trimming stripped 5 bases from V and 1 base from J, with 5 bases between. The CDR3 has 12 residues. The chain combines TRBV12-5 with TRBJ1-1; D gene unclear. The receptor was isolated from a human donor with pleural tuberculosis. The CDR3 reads CASGIRNTEAFF. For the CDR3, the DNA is TGTGCTAGTGGTATAAGGAACACTGAAGCTTTCTTT.